These T cell receptor beta chains were read from a single sample in a study of T-cell memory formation after mild COVID-19. From the 5' RACE reads, TCRdb called clonotypes with MiXCR, one entry per CDR3 protein. The sample contains 100,000 to 150,000 distinct CDR3 sequences, around 15% of which appear only once. Sequenced sample: PBMCs or a T cell subset sorted from them (not recorded which). These receptors originate from a man aged 18 to 30 who had mild COVID-19 (a few samples of this study predate the infection). Cell type and time point are not known. Both conserved end residues are trimmed from each CDR3.

CDR3	J	V
ATSDRDSYPEKLF	TRBJ1-4	TRBV24-1
ASSQRLAATGELF	TRBJ2-2	TRBV3-1
ASRFSGGANEQF	TRBJ2-1	TRBV12-3/TRBV12-4
ASSLVGDWYNEQF	TRBJ2-1	TRBV11-2
ASSQDRGTDTQY	TRBJ2-3	TRBV6-5
ASSFPEETQY	TRBJ2-5	TRBV4-2
ASSLVSPKETQY	TRBJ2-5	TRBV5-1
SASVGSTDTQY	TRBJ2-3	TRBV20-1
ASSSGPPGTQY	TRBJ2-5	TRBV7-8
ASSLSRATGEKLF	TRBJ1-4	TRBV4-3
ASSQRGTPRGYT	TRBJ1-2	TRBV25-1
ASSRGQVGANVLT	TRBJ2-6	TRBV7-9
ASSVGFLVEQF	TRBJ2-1	TRBV7-9
ASSQRGGRQTQY	TRBJ2-5	TRBV7-2
ASSDGRDTDTQY	TRBJ2-3	TRBV25-1
AISPQGYYSSGANVLT	TRBJ2-6	TRBV10-3
AISESRQGFSGNTIY	TRBJ1-3	TRBV10-3
ASSFSSVDGYT	TRBJ1-2	TRBV7-2
ASSQQGVQETQY	TRBJ2-5	TRBV6-5
ASSLVSLRGSLEEGANVLT	TRBJ2-6	TRBV5-1
ASSLVRTSGVNTGELF	TRBJ2-2	TRBV7-2
ASSLVGAPSSEQY	TRBJ2-7	TRBV7-2
ASSQSPGSAGYT	TRBJ1-2	TRBV4-1
ASGYWRETQY	TRBJ2-5	TRBV3-1
ASSHSNYGYT	TRBJ1-2	TRBV7-2
ASSLDADTQY	TRBJ2-3	TRBV5-1
ASSKPRKGMHSPLH	TRBJ1-6	TRBV21-1
ASSFLLDTQY	TRBJ2-3	TRBV5-1
SAVGEGGDEQF	TRBJ2-1	TRBV20-1
ASGGSTPLH	TRBJ1-6	TRBV2
SARVRQTLYWDNYGYT	TRBJ1-2	TRBV20-1
ASSEFVGEETQY	TRBJ2-5	TRBV25-1
ASSQDLTSFEQF	TRBJ2-1	TRBV3-1
ASSLTSRDRTGYT	TRBJ1-2	TRBV5-1